Listed below are T cell receptor beta chains from one sample, sequenced in a study of identifying expanded T cells in peripheral blood. Measured with immunoSEQ multiplex PCR; TCRdb has only the in-frame clones, and not every one. Of approximately 100,000 clones listed, roughly 85% are singletons. The source material was blood. Receptors originate from a person aged 18 to 75 in good health. Both conserved end residues are part of each CDR3. The order of the fields is CDR3 length, D gene, J gene, V gene, clone size, CDR3 DNA, CDR3 protein. A D gene is named only where the DNA matches it firmly. For some rows the clone size is stated as once, few or many, or as a class when expanded; others skip it.

12,NA,TRBJ2-1,TRBV28,few,TGTGCCAGCAGTTTTCCCTACAATGAGCAGTTCTTC,CASSFPYNEQFF
12,NA,TRBJ2-1,TRBV9,NA,TGTGCCAGCAGCGTAGATGTAGGTGAGCAGTTCTTC,CASSVDVGEQFF
18,TRBD2,TRBJ2-3,TRBV4-3,NA,TGCGCCAGCAGCCAAGAGTGGACCGGGGGGTATTACACAGATACGCAGTATTTT,CASSQEWTGGYYTDTQYF
15,NA,TRBJ2-3,TRBV28,NA,TGTGCCAGCAGCTGGGGACGCTTAAGCACAGATACGCAGTATTTT,CASSWGRLSTDTQYF
17,TRBD1,TRBJ1-2,TRBV27,NA,TGTGCCAGCAGTTTTTGGCCCTGGGACAGGGGTAACTATGGCTACACCTTC,CASSFWPWDRGNYGYTF
14,NA,TRBJ1-4,TRBV11-2,few,TGTGCCAGCAGCTTAGGTCAGGTACAAGAAAAACTGTTTTTT,CASSLGQVQEKLFF
17,NA,TRBJ2-7,TRBV7-6,once,TGTGCCAGCAGCTGGGACGGGGTAGACGGACACGACTACGAGCAGTACTTC,CASSWDGVDGHDYEQYF
14,NA,TRBJ2-3,TRBV7-2,once,TGTGCCAGCAGCTTAGACACAGGGACAGATACGCAGTATTTT,CASSLDTGTDTQYF
13,NA,TRBJ1-2,TRBV18,few,TGTGCCAGCTCACCAGGGACGGGCCATGGCTACACCTTC,CASSPGTGHGYTF
13,NA,TRBJ2-2,TRBV19,NA,TGTGCCAGTCGCGGGTTAATGACCGGGGAGCTGTTTTTT,CASRGLMTGELFF
17,TRBD1,TRBJ1-2,TRBV6-4,NA,TGTGCCAGCAGTGACTCTTCCCGGGGAGGGGGCATGGATGGCTACACCTTC,CASSDSSRGGGMDGYTF
15,TRBD1,TRBJ1-2,TRBV5-1,NA,TGCGCCAGCAGCTTGGCGGGACAGGGCGCATATGGCTACACCTTC,CASSLAGQGAYGYTF
18,NA,TRBJ1-2,TRBV7-2,NA,TGTGCCAGCAGCTTCTCTTCATTATCAGGGTCTGGTAACTATGGCTACACCTTC,CASSFSSLSGSGNYGYTF
15,NA,TRBJ2-1,TRBV5-4,NA,TGTGCCAGCAGCCGTCAACAGGGAACCTACAATGAGCAGTTCTTC,CASSRQQGTYNEQFF
17,NA,TRBJ1-5,TRBV7-2,NA,TGTGCCAGCAGCTTATCGGGGGGCGCCCCTAGCAATCAGCCCCAGCATTTT,CASSLSGGAPSNQPQHF
14,NA,TRBJ2-4,TRBV2,NA,TGTGCCAGCATATACGACAGAGCCAAAAACATTCAGTACTTC,CASIYDRAKNIQYF
15,NA,TRBJ2-7,TRBV14,NA,TGTGCCAGCAGCCAAGATAAGGGGGTCTCCTACGAGCAGTACTTC,CASSQDKGVSYEQYF
16,TRBD1,TRBJ1-1,TRBV25-1,NA,TGTGCCAGCAAGATCCGACAGGGCGGGGAAGGCACTGAAGCTTTCTTT,CASKIRQGGEGTEAFF
12,NA,TRBJ1-1,TRBV21-1,few,TGTGCCAGCAGCAAAGGGAACACTGAAGCTTTCTTT,CASSKGNTEAFF
15,TRBD1,TRBJ2-5,TRBV5-1,NA,TGCGCCAGCAGCTTCGCCGGGACAGGGGAAGAGACCCAGTACTTC,CASSFAGTGEETQYF
15,NA,TRBJ1-2,TRBV4-2,NA,TGTGCCAGCAGCCAAGATTCGAAAGACAGCTATGGCTACACCTTC,CASSQDSKDSYGYTF
13,NA,TRBJ1-1,TRBV7-2,NA,TGTGCCAGCAGCTTATTCGTCAGGCCAGAAGCTTTCTTT,CASSLFVRPEAFF
12,NA,TRBJ2-7,TRBV5-1,NA,TGCGCCAGCAGCTCGAGCTTGGGCGAGCAGTACTTC,CASSSSLGEQYF
14,NA,TRBJ1-6,TRBV27,once,TGTGCCAGCAGTTTAGAGGGCTATAATTCACCCCTCCACTTT,CASSLEGYNSPLHF
16,TRBD1,TRBJ2-2,TRBV6-7,once,TGTGCCAGCAGACCCACTGGCAGGGGGCATAACGGGGAGCTGTTTTTT,CASRPTGRGHNGELFF
17,TRBD2,TRBJ2-5,TRBV11-2,NA,TGTGCCAGCAGCTCCGGACTAGCGGGGGAAATACAAGAGACCCAGTACTTC,CASSSGLAGEIQETQYF
18,TRBD1,TRBJ2-3,TRBV18,NA,TGTGCCAGCTCACTAGACCGACAGGGGGTCACCCGCACGGATACGCAGTATTTT,CASSLDRQGVTRTDTQYF
16,TRBD2,TRBJ2-3,TRBV7-2,NA,TGTGCCAGCCGGGGAATCGTAGCGGGGACCACAGATACGCAGTATTTT,CASRGIVAGTTDTQYF
15,TRBD2,TRBJ2-5,TRBV16,NA,TGTGCCAGCAGCCAAGGAGGCGGGGGGCAAGAGACCCAGTACTTC,CASSQGGGGQETQYF
16,TRBD1,TRBJ2-6,TRBV28,NA,TGTGCCAGCAGTTGGGACAGGGTGACCGGGGCCAACGTCCTGACTTTC,CASSWDRVTGANVLTF
15,TRBD1,TRBJ2-1,TRBV10-3,NA,TGTGCCATCAGTGCTGCTAGGGGGCACTACAATGAGCAGTTCTTC,CAISAARGHYNEQFF
14,NA,TRBJ2-3,TRBV7-9,NA,TGTGCCAGCAGCTTAGAGTCCCGTTTGGATACGCAGTATTTT,CASSLESRLDTQYF
13,TRBD1,TRBJ1-2,TRBV2,NA,TGTGCCAGCAGTGCACAGGGGTCCCATGGCTACACCTTC,CASSAQGSHGYTF
16,NA,TRBJ1-1,TRBV6-1,NA,TGTGCCAGCAGTGAAGATCTTGGGAAGGGGAACACTGAAGCTTTCTTT,CASSEDLGKGNTEAFF
17,TRBD2,TRBJ2-7,TRBV19,NA,TGTGCCAGTAGTCCCGGGACTAGCGGGGGCGCGGCCTACGAGCAGTACTTC,CASSPGTSGGAAYEQYF
14,NA,TRBJ2-5,TRBV5-4,NA,TGTGCCAGCAGCTTGGAAGGGACGCGACAGACCCAGTACTTC,CASSLEGTRQTQYF
13,NA,TRBJ1-2,TRBV6-5,NA,TGTGCCAGCAGTTCGGAAGGAATGGTAGGCTACACCTTC,CASSSEGMVGYTF
13,NA,TRBJ2-7,TRBV7-2,few,TGTGCCAGCAGCTTAGACGGCACCTACGAGCAGTACTTC,CASSLDGTYEQYF
19,NA,TRBJ1-2,TRBV11-2,NA,TGTGCCAGCAGCTTAGGTTCGTGGCCCCGGGCGGGGGAAAGCTATGGCTACACCTTC,CASSLGSWPRAGESYGYTF
14,TRBD1,TRBJ1-2,TRBV5-4,NA,TGTGCCAGCAGCTTGGGACAGGGTATCTATGGCTACACCTTC,CASSLGQGIYGYTF
16,TRBD1,TRBJ2-2,TRBV28,NA,TGTGCCAGCAGTTTCCTTGGGACAGGGCGGACCGGGGAGCTGTTTTTT,CASSFLGTGRTGELFF
13,NA,TRBJ1-5,TRBV11-2,once,TGTGCCAGCAGCTTAGAAGCGGTTCAGCCCCAGCATTTT,CASSLEAVQPQHF
11,NA,TRBJ2-5,TRBV21-1,NA,TGTGCCAGCAGCAAAGGGGGGACCCAGTACTTC,CASSKGGTQYF
13,NA,TRBJ1-1,TRBV6-5,NA,TGTGCCAGCAGTTACTTAGGGGGAACTGAAGCTTTCTTT,CASSYLGGTEAFF
15,TRBD1,TRBJ1-2,TRBV6-4,NA,TGTGCCAGCAGTCCAGGGACAGCTTCTAACTATGGCTACACCTTC,CASSPGTASNYGYTF
15,NA,TRBJ2-1,TRBV5-1,NA,TGCGCCAGCAGCCTTGGAAGGGGTCGTTACAATGAGCAGTTCTTC,CASSLGRGRYNEQFF
14,NA,TRBJ1-3,TRBV27,NA,TGTGCCAGCAGTTTAGCAGGGCACGGAAACACCATATATTTT,CASSLAGHGNTIYF
15,NA,TRBJ1-3,TRBV7-2,NA,TGTGCCAGCAGCTTACACGCATACTCTGGAAACACCATATATTTT,CASSLHAYSGNTIYF
14,TRBD1,TRBJ2-1,TRBV5-4,NA,TGTGCCAGCAGCTTTGGACAGGGCAGGCATGAGCAGTTCTTC,CASSFGQGRHEQFF
17,NA,TRBJ2-3,TRBV15,NA,TGTGCCACCAGCAGATTCGCAGGGAACTGGAAAGAAGATACGCAGTATTTT,CATSRFAGNWKEDTQYF
13,TRBD2,TRBJ2-3,TRBV2,NA,TGTGCCAGCAAGCTAGCGGTTCTAGATACGCAGTATTTT,CASKLAVLDTQYF
16,NA,TRBJ2-7,TRBV5-1,NA,TGCGCCAGCAGCCTGGGACATCCCGAGACGGGCTACGAGCAGTACTTC,CASSLGHPETGYEQYF
14,NA,TRBJ1-4,TRBV6-1,NA,TGTGCCAGCAGTGTCGGGGACGGCAATGAAAAACTGTTTTTT,CASSVGDGNEKLFF
14,TRBD2,TRBJ2-7,TRBV5-4,NA,TGTGCCAGCAGCTGGGCGGGGGGGCACAACGAGCAGTACTTC,CASSWAGGHNEQYF
15,NA,TRBJ1-2,TRBV18,NA,TGTGCCAGCTCACTAGGCCAGGGAACCCTCTATGGCTACACCTTC,CASSLGQGTLYGYTF
17,TRBD2,TRBJ2-1,TRBV30,NA,TGTGCCTGGAGTCACGGTAGCGGGGGGGACTCCTACAATGAGCAGTTCTTC,CAWSHGSGGDSYNEQFF
12,NA,TRBJ2-3,TRBV7-2,NA,TGTGCCAGCAGCTTAGCAGGGCAGTCACAGTATTTT,CASSLAGQSQYF
12,NA,TRBJ2-1,TRBV29-1,NA,TGCAGCGCCCGACGGTCCGACAATGAGCAGTTCTTC,CSARRSDNEQFF